These 21 T cell receptor beta chains were all obtained from the same sample, sequenced in a study of control samples from healthy donors and cancer patients. Here immunoSEQ multiplex PCR was the method, and the copy in TCRdb shows in-frame clones only, minus some. The sample includes about 140,000 clones, about nine tenths seen only once; the top ten take about 4.9%. The specimen was blood. All receptors come from a man under 40 in good health.

The rearrangement uses TRBV28 and TRBJ1-1, with TRBD1 matching over 9 bases. Germline assignment: CDR1 MDHEN and CDR2 SYDVKM. The CDR3 is made up of 14 amino acids. V shed 4 bases, J shed 1 base, and the junction held 1 base outside the gene matches. CDR3: CASSSGQGNTEAFF. The CDR3 DNA follows: TGTGCCAGCAGTTCGGGACAGGGGAACACTGAAGCTTTCTTT. The whole variable domain, filled in from reference TRBV28 and TRBJ1-1, reads DVKVTQSSRYLVKRTGEKVFLECVQDMDHENMFWYRQDPGLGLRLIYFSYDVKMKEKGDIPEGYSVSREKKERFSLILESASTNQTSMYLCASSSGQGNTEAFFGQGTRLTVV.

This chain uses TRBV5-1 with TRBJ1-5, with 7 bases matching TRBD1. V gave up 7 bases and J gave up 5 bases; unmatched junction bases: 9. This CDR3 contains 14 residues. CDR1 is SGHRS, CDR2 YFSETQ, per germline. The CDR3 DNA reads as TGCGCCAGCGCCACCTCAGGGGGGGATCAGCCCCAGCATTTT. This codes for CASATSGGDQPQHF.

The chain couples TRBV30 to TRBJ1-3, with 8 bases lining up with TRBD1. V was clipped by 3 bases and J by 0 bases; unmatched bases: 4. Germline V CDR1 and CDR2: GTSNPN, SVGIG (reference sequence). The CDR3 spans 15 residues. The CDR3 region is CAWRADRGSGNTIYF. DNA of the CDR3: TGTGCCTGGAGGGCAGACAGGGGCTCTGGAAACACCATATATTTT.

V gene TRBV9 combines with J gene TRBJ2-1; 7 nucleotides match TRBD2. The CDR3 sequence is 14 residues long. V was clipped by 3 bases and J by 8 bases; unmatched bases: 8. Germline loops: CDR1 SGDLS, CDR2 YYNGEE. The chain's CDR3 is CASSARTSRDEQFF. The CDR3 coding sequence is TGTGCCAGCAGCGCCCGGACTAGTAGGGATGAGCAGTTCTTC.

The rearrangement joins TRBV3-1 (or the pseudogene TRBV3-2) to TRBJ1-5; no definite D call. From germline, CDR1 is LGHDT and CDR2 YNNKEL (reference sequence). CDR3 length: 15 residues. V dropped 0 bases and J dropped 0 bases, with 6 bases sitting between them. The CDR3 DNA is TGTGCCAGCAGCCAAGATACGGTTAGCAATCAGCCCCAGCATTTT. Its translation is CASSQDTVSNQPQHF.

The chain recombines TRBV14 with TRBJ1-2; D may be TRBD1 (5 bases). Germline lookup yields CDR1 SGHDN and CDR2 FVKESK. V was trimmed by 1 base and J by 5 bases, leaving 17 bases between them. The length of the CDR3 is 16 residues. The CDR3 DNA follows: TGTGCCAGCAGCCAAGGTGGAGGAGGGGTGTATTATGGCTACACCTTC. It specifies CASSQGGGGVYYGYTF.

The chain is built from TRBV5-6 and TRBJ1-2, with TRBD1 identical over 8 bases. The V and J ends lost 6 bases and 2 bases, in that order; junction bases with no gene match: 9. The CDR3 runs to 15 residues. Germline V gene data show CDR1 as SGHDT and CDR2 as YYEEEE. The CDR3 nucleotides are TGTGCCAGCATGGAAAGGACAGGGAACAACTATGGCTACACCTTC. Its translation is CASMERTGNNYGYTF.

The chain combines TRBV7-9 with TRBJ1-5, with TRBD1 matching 7 bases. CDR3 length: 15 residues. Trimming removed 5 bases from V and 4 bases from J; junction bases left unmatched: 8. The V gene's germline CDR1 is SEHNR and CDR2 FQNEAQ (reference sequence). The CDR3 nucleotides are TGTGCCAGCAGCAAAGACAGGGTTGGAAATCAGCCCCAGCATTTT. Amino acids: CASSKDRVGNQPQHF.

J is TRBJ2-7 and V is TRBV7-2; a possible D gene is TRBD2 (5 bases). The CDR3 is 14 amino acids. V lost 3 bases, J lost 2 bases, and 11 bases lay in between. The germline V gene has CDR1 SGHTA and CDR2 FQGNSA. CDR3 amino acids: CASSLPLAPYEQYF. The CDR3 DNA reads TGTGCCAGCAGCTTGCCCCTAGCTCCCTACGAGCAGTACTTC.

The chain carries TRBV15 and TRBJ1-2; possibly TRBD1 for D (6 bases). CDR3 size: 14 residues. CDR1 is LNHNV, CDR2 YYDKDF, per germline (reference sequence). Trimming shortened V by 11 bases and J by 8 bases, and 24 bases separated the two germline ends. The CDR3 DNA is TGTGCCGCATCCAGGGGACCGTCGAGGAACGGCTACACCTTC. It yields the protein CAASRGPSRNGYTF.

V gene TRBV10-3 combines with J gene TRBJ2-7; unclear D gene. Trimming stripped 3 bases from V and 4 bases from J, with 16 bases between. The CDR3 has 15 residues. Germline V gene sequence: CDR1 ENHRY, CDR2 SYGVKD. The CDR3 region has the DNA TGTGCCATCAGTGAACCCGGTGACAAGCTTTACGAGCAGTACTTC. The encoded protein is CAISEPGDKLYEQYF.

This rearrangement joins TRBV5-6 to TRBJ1-2; no definite D call. Germline CDR1 and CDR2: SGHDT and YYEEEE. The CDR3 length is 13 residues. Trimming took off 0 bases at V and 4 bases at J, with 7 bases between the two ends. CDR3 sequence (DNA): TGTGCCAGCAGCTTGGGCCAACCCTATGGCTACACCTTC. It yields the protein CASSLGQPYGYTF.

This rearrangement joins TRBV4-1 to TRBJ2-7; D tentatively fits TRBD1 or TRBD2 (5 bases each). V lost 1 base, J lost 5 bases, and 15 bases lay in between. Germline CDR1 and CDR2: MGHRA and YSYEKL. The CDR3 covers 15 residues. The CDR3 sequence is CASSQGDGIGNEQYF. As DNA, the CDR3 is TGCGCCAGCAGCCAAGGGGACGGGATCGGGAACGAGCAGTACTTC.

The rearrangement links TRBV5-1 to TRBJ2-2; D may match TRBD1 or TRBD2 (6 bases each). From germline, CDR1 is SGHRS and CDR2 YFSETQ. Trimming removed 4 bases at V and 5 bases at J, with 12 bases between. This CDR3 contains 14 residues. This CDR3 is CASSEGGGTGELFF. As DNA, the CDR3 is TGCGCCAGCAGCGAAGGGGGAGGTACCGGGGAGCTGTTTTTT.

CDR3 sequence reads: CASSQGLAGPYEQYF. CDR3 DNA sequence: TGTGCCAGCAGCCAGGGACTAGCGGGACCCTACGAGCAGTACTTC. The chain uses TRBV3-1 (or the pseudogene TRBV3-2) and TRBJ2-7; 13 bases align to TRBD2. Germline V lookup: CDR1 LGHDT, CDR2 YNNKEL (reference sequence). Germline trimming cut 3 bases from V and 2 bases from J; bases unmatched to any gene: 1. The CDR3 has 15 amino acids.

This chain joins TRBV27 and TRBJ2-1; 7 nucleotides agree with TRBD2. The CDR3 has 13 residues. CDR1 is MNHEY, CDR2 SMNVEV, per germline (reference sequence). V lost 8 bases and J lost 8; bases outside the gene matches: 9. Here the CDR3 DNA reads TGTGCCAGCGGACGGCGGGAGATGTATGAGCAGTTCTTC. Amino acid sequence: CASGRREMYEQFF.

The rearrangement links TRBV9 to TRBJ2-7, with D maybe TRBD1 (6 bases). The germline gives CDR1 SGDLS, CDR2 YYNGEE. This CDR3 contains 15 residues. With 1 base removed from V and 3 bases from J, the gap between germline ends came to 14 bases. The CDR3 is CASSVSSQQGYEQYF. CDR3 DNA sequence: TGTGCCAGCAGCGTATCCTCTCAACAGGGCTACGAGCAGTACTTC.

J is TRBJ2-1 and V is TRBV27, with D possibly matching TRBD2 (6 bases). CDR1 and CDR2 from the germline V gene are MNHEY and SMNVEV (reference sequence). V was pared by 5 bases and J by 7 bases, with 15 bases between. The CDR3 runs to 14 residues. The CDR3 here is CASSPTSRGNEQFF. The CDR3 DNA follows: TGTGCCAGCAGTCCCACCAGCCGGGGGAATGAGCAGTTCTTC.

The chain joins TRBV12-3 or TRBV12-4 to TRBJ2-1; 8 nucleotides agree with TRBD1. This CDR3 region has 13 residues. V was pared by 5 bases and J by 7 bases, with 4 bases of the junction left unmatched. The CDR3 DNA reads as TGTGCCAGCAGTAAGGACAGGGCAAATGAGCAGTTCTTC. Amino acid sequence: CASSKDRANEQFF.

The chain uses TRBV6-1 and TRBJ2-3; TRBD1 is a possible D gene (5 bases). Germline CDR1 and CDR2: MNHNS and SASEGT. The CDR3 extends over 13 amino acids. Trimming left V 2 bases short and J 6 bases short, with 9 bases between. For the CDR3, the DNA is TGTGCCAGCAGTGAAATCAGGGTGGATACGCAGTATTTT. Its translation: CASSEIRVDTQYF.

The genes are TRBV24-1 and TRBJ1-2, with D unclear. The CDR3 extends over 13 amino acids. V lost 7 bases and J lost 4, with 12 bases in between. CDR1 and CDR2 from the germline V gene are KGHDR and SFDVKD. CDR3 DNA: TGTGCCACCAGCGGCAAAGGATCCTATGGCTACACCTTC. Protein product: CATSGKGSYGYTF.